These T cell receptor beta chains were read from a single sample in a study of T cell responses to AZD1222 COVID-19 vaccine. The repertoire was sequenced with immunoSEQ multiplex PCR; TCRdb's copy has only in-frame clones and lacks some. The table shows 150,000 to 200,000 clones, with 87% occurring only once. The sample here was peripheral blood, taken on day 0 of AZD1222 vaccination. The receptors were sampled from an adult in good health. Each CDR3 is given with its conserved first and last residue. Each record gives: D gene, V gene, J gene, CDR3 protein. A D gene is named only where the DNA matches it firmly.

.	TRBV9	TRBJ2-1	CASSGGRNGYNEQFF
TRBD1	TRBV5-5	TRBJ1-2	CASSLATGDYGYTF
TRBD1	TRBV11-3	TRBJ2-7	CASSGQGAFEQYF
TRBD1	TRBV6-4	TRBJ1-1	CASSLPGDSYNTEAFF
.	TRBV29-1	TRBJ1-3	CSVGQTFRTGNTIYF
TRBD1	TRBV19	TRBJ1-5	CASSTSGTGGSNQPQHF
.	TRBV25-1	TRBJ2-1	CASSEYIGGDDEQFF
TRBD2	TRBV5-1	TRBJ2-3	CASGLAESYTQYF
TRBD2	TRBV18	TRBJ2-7	CASSPGGTTSYEQYF
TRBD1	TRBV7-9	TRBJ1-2	CASSLGRGQGNYGYTF
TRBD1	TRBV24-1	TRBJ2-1	CATSDRTGVYNEQFF
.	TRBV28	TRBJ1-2	CASSFPGSYGYTF
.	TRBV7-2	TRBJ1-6	CASSPSSYNSPLHF
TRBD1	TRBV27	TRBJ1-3	CASWDRAGNTIYF
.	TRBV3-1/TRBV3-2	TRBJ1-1	CASSQSSSYTEAFF
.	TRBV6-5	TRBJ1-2	CASRTDRPYGYTF
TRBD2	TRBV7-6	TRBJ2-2	CASSGQREGNTGELFF
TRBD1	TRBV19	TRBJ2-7	CASSIRDRDSYEQYF
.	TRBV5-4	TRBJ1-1	CASSLGGPTTVGAFF
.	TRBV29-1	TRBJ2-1	CSVEGLGNEQFF
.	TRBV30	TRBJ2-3	CAWSEGGSRDTDTQYF
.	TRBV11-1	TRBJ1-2	CASSNGGYGYTF
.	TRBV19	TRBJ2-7	CASSRSGTYEQYF
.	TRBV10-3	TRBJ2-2	CAISEMIDPGELFF
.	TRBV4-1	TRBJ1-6	CASSRSTAPNSPLHF
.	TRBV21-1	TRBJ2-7	CASSKGSSYF
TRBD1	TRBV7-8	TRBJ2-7	CASRTGDRVIYEQYF
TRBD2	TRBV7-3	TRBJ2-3	CASSSRLAGGADTQYF
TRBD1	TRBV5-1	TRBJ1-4	CASSRQGAIGEKLFF
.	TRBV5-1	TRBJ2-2	CASSLLGGDTGELFF
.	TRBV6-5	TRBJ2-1	CASCLGGSYNEQFF
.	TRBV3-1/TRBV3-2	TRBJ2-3	CASSQINTDTQYF
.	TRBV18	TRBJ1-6	CASSPLVGAESPLHF
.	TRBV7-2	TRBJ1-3	CASSRPGREGSSGNTIYF
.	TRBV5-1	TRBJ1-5	CASSWDGGNQPQHF
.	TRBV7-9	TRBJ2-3	CASSLPGGTDTQYF
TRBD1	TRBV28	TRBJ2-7	CASSLGTASSYEQYF
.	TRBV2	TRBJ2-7	CASSWTVNEQYF
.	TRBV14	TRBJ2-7	CASSRWRASSYEQYF
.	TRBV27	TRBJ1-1	CASSSGTVKRYTEAFF
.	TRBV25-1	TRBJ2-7	CASSPRGVSYEQYF
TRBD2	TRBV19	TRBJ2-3	CASIVTSGATDTQYF
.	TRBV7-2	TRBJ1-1	CASSLAGGMEAFF
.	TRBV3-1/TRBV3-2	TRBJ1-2	CASSQYREGYTF
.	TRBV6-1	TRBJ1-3	CASSGVVRGPSGNTIYF
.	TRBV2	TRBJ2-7	CASRWGAGNSYEQYF
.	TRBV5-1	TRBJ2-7	CASSRANVAVSDEQYF